This section outlines one TCR beta chain sequence together with its context. Its antigen is still unknown. This sample was taken from a study of a mutant IDH1 vaccine in newly diagnosed glioma. Only in-frame clones appear in the TCRdb table, and some are missing; sequencing was by immunoSEQ multiplex PCR. Among about 32,000 clones, around 82% were seen once, and the ten largest hold approximately 23%. As to time point: week 11, during vaccination. All doses held 300 ug of mutant IDH1 20-mer peptide, with topical imiquimod. Diagnosis in the donors showed new WHO grade 3 or 4 astrocytomas that were IDH1-mutant and ATRX-lost. Study conclusions and caveats: Seemingly, pseudoprogression had no relation to changes in the top peripheral T cell clonotypes.

The CDR3 extends over 15 amino acids. Germline-derived CDR1 and CDR2 are MGHRA and YSYEKL. Trimming pared 4 bases from V and 2 bases from J, leaving 15 bases between. The starting material was PBMCs, obtained from a glioma patient whose treatment included an IDH1 peptide vaccine. The sequence came from a man aged 25-40 years with glioma. The genes are TRBV4-1 and TRBJ2-7; no clear D. The CDR3 sequence is CASSPGPSNPYEQYF. The CDR3 DNA reads TGCGCCAGCAGCCCCGGACCCTCGAATCCCTACGAGCAGTACTTC.